This TCR beta chain stems from a study of blood T cell repertoires in COVID-19. How the authors handled the data: Amplification with reference gene primers provided the estimates of nucleated cell counts. Sequencing used immunoSEQ multiplex PCR; TCRdb keeps in-frame clones, though not all of them. For V, J and clone size, that table is used; D and trimming come from the DNA. The sample includes more than 350,000 clones, roughly 89% of them seen just once. All enrollees were roughly 18 to 95 years old and from some 24 US areas. The origin of this receptor is a woman between 50 and 59 years old who had recovered from COVID-19. Sequenced input: PBMCs or T cells enriched from blood (not recorded which).

The DNA for the CDR3 is TGTGCCAGCAGCTTAGGCAGGGGAAGCAATCAGCCCCAGCATTTT. Protein sequence: CASSLGRGSNQPQHF. The genes are TRBV7-9 and TRBJ1-5; tentatively, D is TRBD1 (6 bases). The germline CDR1 and CDR2 sequences are SEHNR and FQNEAQ (reference sequence). The ends were cut back, 1 base at V and 1 base at J, with 8 bases in the middle. CDR3 size: 15 residues.